Shown below are 18 T cell receptor beta chains from a single sample sequenced in a study of control samples from healthy donors and cancer patients. Some clones are missing from TCRdb's copy, which holds only in-frame ones; the method was immunoSEQ multiplex PCR. The table has some 150,000 clones, about 91% seen once; the top ten hold about 3%. Sequenced material: blood. All receptors derive from a young man in good health.

Comments on this clone: This sample includes further DNA sequences coding for the same CDR3. The chain links TRBV7-9 to TRBJ2-3; D unclear. Trimming left V 1 base short and J 6 bases short, with 5 bases between. Germline assignment: CDR1 SEHNR and CDR2 FQNEAQ (reference sequence). The CDR3 has 12 amino acids. The CDR3 here is CASSLVSDTQYF. The CDR3 DNA reads as TGTGCCAGCAGCTTAGTGTCCGATACGCAGTATTTT.

The chain has TRBV15 and TRBJ1-1; 8 bases agree with TRBD1. The CDR3 spans 14 residues. V lost 3 bases and J lost 6; bases outside the gene matches: 6. Looked up from germline, CDR1 is LNHNV and CDR2 is YYDKDF (reference sequence). CDR3 loop: CATSRVTGVAEAFF. In DNA form, the CDR3 reads TGTGCCACCAGCAGGGTGACAGGGGTGGCTGAAGCTTTCTTT.

The rearrangement links TRBV7-2 to TRBJ2-1, with 13 bases lining up with TRBD2. Per germline, CDR1 SGHTA and CDR2 FQGNSA. There are 16 residues in the CDR3. With 1 base clipped from V and 8 bases from J, the junction kept 5 bases outside the gene matches. The CDR3 loop reads CASSLELAGGPYEQFF. The CDR3 DNA reads TGTGCCAGCAGCTTAGAACTAGCGGGGGGGCCCTATGAGCAGTTCTTC. Variable domain in full (rest from reference TRBV7-2 and TRBJ2-1): GAGVSQSPSNKVTEKGKDVELRCDPISGHTALYWYRQSLGQGLEFLIYFQGNSAPDKSGLPSDRFSAERTGGSVSTLTIQRTQQEDSAVYLCASSLELAGGPYEQFFGPGTRLTVL.

The rearrangement uses TRBV18 and TRBJ1-1; D is uncertain. Trimming pared 5 bases from V and 1 base from J, leaving 8 bases between. The germline gives CDR1 KGHSH, CDR2 LQKENI. The CDR3 has 13 residues. As DNA, the CDR3 is TGTGCCAGCTCAACGACCCAGAACACTGAAGCTTTCTTT. Translation gives CASSTTQNTEAFF.

The chain employs TRBV27 and TRBJ1-5; no clear D. Looked up from germline, CDR1 is MNHEY and CDR2 is SMNVEV (reference sequence). This CDR3 comprises 14 residues. V dropped 0 bases and J dropped 0 bases, with 3 bases sitting between them. Here the CDR3 DNA reads TGTGCCAGCAGTTTATCCCTTAGCAATCAGCCCCAGCATTTT. This encodes CASSLSLSNQPQHF.

This chain links TRBV7-2 with TRBJ1-1, with a tentative D call TRBD1 (5 bases). V lost 5 bases to trimming and J lost 1 base, with 14 bases between them. CDR1 SGHTA and CDR2 FQGNSA come from the germline V gene. The CDR3 loop spans 15 amino acids. CDR3 in DNA: TGTGCCAGCAGCGCCACCGACACAGGGAACACTGAAGCTTTCTTT. It translates to CASSATDTGNTEAFF. The full variable domain, its missing parts supplied by reference TRBV7-2 and TRBJ1-1, is GAGVSQSPSNKVTEKGKDVELRCDPISGHTALYWYRQSLGQGLEFLIYFQGNSAPDKSGLPSDRFSAERTGGSVSTLTIQRTQQEDSAVYLCASSATDTGNTEAFFGQGTRLTVV.

The V gene is TRBV5-1, the J gene TRBJ2-4; 7 bases fit TRBD1. Trimming at V came to 3 bases and at J to 5 bases, leaving 11 bases not matched to a gene. This CDR3 is built from 16 residues. CDR1 is SGHRS and CDR2 is YFSETQ in the germline V gene. The CDR3: CASSSGQVLYQNIQYF. Written as DNA, the CDR3 is TGCGCCAGCAGCTCAGGACAGGTATTATACCAAAACATTCAGTACTTC.

This chain connects TRBV19 to TRBJ1-5; D is unresolved. V was cut by 7 bases and J by 1 base, with 14 bases left in between. The CDR3 extends over 15 amino acids. Germline V gene data show CDR1 as LNHDA and CDR2 as SQIVND (reference sequence). CDR3 in amino acids: CASNPTSGSNQPQHF. CDR3 nucleotide sequence: TGTGCCAGTAACCCGACAAGTGGGAGCAATCAGCCCCAGCATTTT.

The V gene is TRBV19, the J gene TRBJ2-2; possible D gene TRBD1, 6 bases. The CDR3 length is 15 residues. The germline V gene encodes CDR1 LNHDA and CDR2 SQIVND (reference sequence). V gave up 3 bases and J gave up 6 bases, with 14 bases separating them. In nucleotides, the CDR3 is TGTGCCAGTAGTATGGAGCAGGGGTGGTCCGGGGAGCTGTTTTTT. Amino acid sequence: CASSMEQGWSGELFF.

This sequence joins TRBV15 and TRBJ1-3; D gene ambiguous. With 5 bases removed from V and 1 base from J, the gap between germline ends came to 6 bases. Germline CDR1 and CDR2: LNHNV and YYDKDF (reference sequence). The CDR3 loop spans 13 amino acids. The CDR3 sequence is CATSDASGNTIYF. The CDR3 nucleotides are TGTGCCACCAGCGACGCATCTGGAAACACCATATATTTT.

The V and J genes are TRBV5-1 and TRBJ2-7; no clear D gene. The germline gives CDR1 SGHRS, CDR2 YFSETQ. V was pared by 0 bases and J by 3 bases, with 7 bases between. CDR3 length equals 13 residues. The CDR3 sequence is CASSLEADYEQYF. The CDR3 DNA reads TGCGCCAGCAGCTTGGAGGCAGACTACGAGCAGTACTTC. Variable domain in full (rest from reference TRBV5-1 and TRBJ2-7): KAGVTQTPRYLIKTRGQQVTLSCSPISGHRSVSWYQQTPGQGLQFLFEYFSETQRNKGNFPGRFSGRQFSNSRSEMNVSTLELGDSALYLCASSLEADYEQYFGPGTRLTVT.

The sample holds one count of this clone. This sequence joins TRBV27 and TRBJ2-7; 9 nucleotides match TRBD1. The V gene end was trimmed by 5 bases and the J gene end by 4 bases; junction bases not matched to a gene: 9. CDR1 MNHEY and CDR2 SMNVEV come from the germline V gene (reference sequence). The CDR3 loop spans 15 amino acids. The CDR3: CASSPWGQGSYEQYF. The CDR3 region has the DNA TGTGCCAGCAGTCCCTGGGGACAGGGAAGTTACGAGCAGTACTTC.

The sample holds one count of this clone. This chain uses TRBV30 with TRBJ1-2; D is uncertain. Trimming shortened V by 2 bases and J by 4 bases, and 14 bases separated the two germline ends. The CDR3 is made up of 14 amino acids. In germline, CDR1 is GTSNPN, CDR2 SVGIG (reference sequence). CDR3 coding DNA: TGTGCCTGGAGTTCAGGAAAGGGTACCTATGGCTACACCTTC. Its translation is CAWSSGKGTYGYTF.

V and J are TRBV19 and TRBJ1-6, with D hard to call. V dropped 3 bases and J dropped 6 bases, with 9 bases sitting between them. The germline V gene encodes CDR1 LNHDA and CDR2 SQIVND (reference sequence). The CDR3 has 14 residues. As DNA, the CDR3 is TGTGCCAGTAGTATTGAAATCCGTAATTCACCCCTCCACTTT. Residues: CASSIEIRNSPLHF.

This CDR3 is CASSLPGGYEQYF. The CDR3, as DNA: TGTGCCAGCAGTTTACCAGGGGGGTACGAGCAGTACTTC. The chain uses TRBV28 and TRBJ2-7; a weak D match, TRBD1 (7 bases). This CDR3 spans 13 amino acids. CDR1 and CDR2 from the germline V gene are MDHEN and SYDVKM. Trimming stripped 2 bases from V and 4 bases from J, with 9 bases between. The full variable domain, rest sourced from reference TRBV28 and TRBJ2-7, is DVKVTQSSRYLVKRTGEKVFLECVQDMDHENMFWYRQDPGLGLRLIYFSYDVKMKEKGDIPEGYSVSREKKERFSLILESASTNQTSMYLCASSLPGGYEQYFGPGTRLTVT.

This clone is a singleton in its sample. V usage is TRBV5-1 and J usage is TRBJ1-4; 7 bases match TRBD1. Per germline, CDR1 SGHRS and CDR2 YFSETQ. The J segment lost 7 bases and the V segment lost 3 bases, leaving 6 bases of the junction unmatched. CDR3 length: 14 amino acids. CDR3 loop: CASSWTGASEKLFF. Written as DNA, the CDR3 is TGCGCCAGCAGCTGGACAGGTGCCTCTGAAAAACTGTTTTTT.

This chain connects TRBV5-1 to TRBJ2-3, with no clear D. The CDR3 sequence is 13 residues long. Germline loops: CDR1 SGHRS, CDR2 YFSETQ. V was clipped by 4 bases and J by 2 bases, with 8 bases between them. The CDR3 bases are TGCGCCAGCAGCACTCTTGACACAGATACGCAGTATTTT. It encodes CASSTLDTDTQYF.

The chain is built from TRBV12-3 or TRBV12-4 and TRBJ1-1; D call uncertain. This CDR3 has 13 residues. The V end lost 3 bases, the J end lost 1 base, and 6 bases lay between the germline ends. CDR3: CASSLWGNTEAFF. The CDR3 DNA sequence: TGTGCCAGCAGTTTGTGGGGGAACACTGAAGCTTTCTTT.